This entry lists 3 T cell receptor beta chains sequenced from one sample in a study of blood T cell repertoires in COVID-19. Sequencing was performed with immunoSEQ multiplex PCR; in TCRdb, only in-frame clones are kept and a portion is missing. The sample yields around 300,000 clones, approximately 90% seen once. Sequenced: PBMCs or T cells enriched from blood (not recorded which). The receptors stem from a woman aged 50 to 60 who had recovered from COVID-19.

This sequence joins TRBV6-2 or TRBV6-3 and TRBJ2-7, with D possibly matching TRBD2 (6 bases). V lost 6 bases and J 3 bases, leaving 18 bases between the germline ends. CDR1 is MNHEY, CDR2 SVGEGT, per germline. This CDR3 has 15 residues. CDR3 protein: CASSRDGGTYYEQYF. Written as DNA, the CDR3 is TGTGCCAGCAGCCGGGACGGGGGAACCTACTACGAGCAGTACTTC.

The chain has TRBV28 and TRBJ1-1, with TRBD1 matching over 7 bases. This CDR3 contains 16 residues. The ends lost 6 bases at V and 0 bases at J; junction bases unmatched: 10. Germline V gene sequence: CDR1 MDHEN, CDR2 SYDVKM. CDR3 bases: TGTGCCAGCAGCCGAGGACAGGATACCTTGAACACTGAAGCTTTCTTT. It codes for CASSRGQDTLNTEAFF.

This clone was counted once. The chain combines TRBV7-9 with TRBJ1-2, with 7 bases fitting TRBD1. Germline CDR1 reads SEHNR; CDR2 reads FQNEAQ (reference sequence). The CDR3 length is 12 residues. The V gene end was trimmed by 3 bases and the J gene end by 7 bases; junction bases not matched to a gene: 2. The CDR3 loop reads CASSFGQVGYTF. Here the CDR3 DNA reads TGTGCCAGCAGCTTCGGACAGGTTGGCTACACCTTC.